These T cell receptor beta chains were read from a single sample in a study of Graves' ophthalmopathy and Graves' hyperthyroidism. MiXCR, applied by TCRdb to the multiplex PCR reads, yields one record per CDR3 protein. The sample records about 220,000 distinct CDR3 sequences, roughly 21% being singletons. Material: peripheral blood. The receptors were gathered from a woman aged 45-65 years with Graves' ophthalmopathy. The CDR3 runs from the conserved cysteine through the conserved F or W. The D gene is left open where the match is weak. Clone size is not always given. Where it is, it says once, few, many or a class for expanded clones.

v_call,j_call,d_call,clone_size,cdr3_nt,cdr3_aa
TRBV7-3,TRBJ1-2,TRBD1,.,TGTGCCAGCAGTTCCAGACAGGGGACTAGCTACACCTTC,CASSSRQGTSYTF
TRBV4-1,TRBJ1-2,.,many,TGCGCCAGCAGCCAAGGAACGGCCGTGACCGCATATGGCTACACCTTC,CASSQGTAVTAYGYTF
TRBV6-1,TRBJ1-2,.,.,TGTGCCAGCTCGAGGGCCGTGTCTGGCTACACCTTC,CASSRAVSGYTF
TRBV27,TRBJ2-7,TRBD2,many,TGTGCCAGCAGTTTAACGGCGGGAGGGGTCTACGAGCAGTACTTC,CASSLTAGGVYEQYF
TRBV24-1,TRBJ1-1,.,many,TGTGCCACCAGTGGCAACTCACAGGGTCGGACTGAAGCTTTCTTT,CATSGNSQGRTEAFF
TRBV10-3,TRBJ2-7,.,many,TGTGCCATCAGTGAAAGGGAAGGCTACGAGCAGTACTTC,CAISEREGYEQYF
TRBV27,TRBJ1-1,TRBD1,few,TGTGCCAGCAGTTCCCCGGGACAGGGAATGAACACTGAAGCTTTCTTT,CASSSPGQGMNTEAFF
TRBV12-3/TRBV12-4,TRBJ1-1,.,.,TGTGCCAGCAGCCGACAGCTTGAAGCTTTCTTT,CASSRQLEAFF
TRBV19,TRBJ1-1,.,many,TGTGCCAGTAGTATAGATTCCGGAAACACTGAAGCTTTCTTT,CASSIDSGNTEAFF
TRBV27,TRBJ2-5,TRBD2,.,TGTGCCAGCAGTTTGCGGGAGGGCCTGGGGACCCAGTACTTC,CASSLREGLGTQYF
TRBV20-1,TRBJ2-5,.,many,TGCAGTGCTAGAGATATGGATAAAGAGACCCAGTACTTC,CSARDMDKETQYF
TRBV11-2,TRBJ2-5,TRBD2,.,TGTGCCAGCAGCTTCCCCGCTCGACTAGCGCAAGAAGAGACCCAGTACTTC,CASSFPARLAQEETQYF
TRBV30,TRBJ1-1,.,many,TGTGCCTGGAGGACGACTTATTGGACTGAAGCTTTCTTT,CAWRTTYWTEAFF
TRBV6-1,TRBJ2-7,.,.,TGTGCCAGCAGCCCAACTGCGCCGCCTCTCTACGAGCAGTACTTC,CASSPTAPPLYEQYF
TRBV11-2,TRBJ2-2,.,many,TGTGCCAGCAGCTTTCTTAGAAACACCGGGGAGCTGTTTTTT,CASSFLRNTGELFF
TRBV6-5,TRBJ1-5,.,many,TGTGCCAGCAGTTACGGCAGCGTTAATCAGCCCCAGCATTTT,CASSYGSVNQPQHF
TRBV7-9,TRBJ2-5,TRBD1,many,TGTGCCAGCAGCTCGAACAGGGGCAAAGAGACCCAGTACTTC,CASSSNRGKETQYF
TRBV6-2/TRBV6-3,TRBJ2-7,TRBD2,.,TGTGCCAGCAGCATCAAGGGACTAGCGTCCTACGAGCAGTACTTC,CASSIKGLASYEQYF
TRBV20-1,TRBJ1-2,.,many,TGCAGTGCTAGCAACCTCCGGGACTCCCCTAACTATGGCTACACCTTC,CSASNLRDSPNYGYTF
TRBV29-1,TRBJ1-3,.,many,TGCAGCGCCCAGAGCGCGAGAAACACCATATATTTT,CSAQSARNTIYF